Following are 5 T cell receptor beta chains from one sample sequenced in a study of T cell responses to AZD1222 COVID-19 vaccine. Here immunoSEQ multiplex PCR was the method, and the copy in TCRdb shows in-frame clones only, minus some. The data contain approximately 140,000 clones, roughly 90% of them singletons. Sequences were derived from peripheral blood, sampled 28 days after the second AZD1222 dose. Receptors were obtained from an adult who received the AZD1222 COVID-19 vaccine.

V gene TRBV7-3 combines with J gene TRBJ2-6; TRBD2 might be the D (5 bases). Trimming left V 5 bases short and J 4 bases short, with 15 bases between. Per the germline V gene, CDR1 is SGHTA and CDR2 is FQGTGA. The CDR3 has 16 amino acids. The CDR3 sequence: CASSLQPLAGANVLTF. The CDR3 bases are TGTGCCAGCAGCCTCCAGCCGCTAGCCGGGGCCAACGTCCTGACTTTC.

Here the CDR3 DNA reads TGTGCCAGCAGCTTACCACAGGGAGGCAATCAGCCCCAGCATTTT. Its translation: CASSLPQGGNQPQHF. This chain connects TRBV28 to TRBJ1-5; TRBD1 is a possible D gene (6 bases). Trimming removed 6 bases from V and 2 bases from J, with 14 bases in between. The germline V gene encodes CDR1 MDHEN and CDR2 SYDVKM. CDR3 length: 15 residues.

The V gene is TRBV10-3, the J gene TRBJ1-6, with 8 bases matching TRBD1. Germline values: CDR1 ENHRY, CDR2 SYGVKD. With V trimmed by 0 bases and J by 4 bases, 2 bases remained unmatched. The CDR3 length is 16 residues. CDR3 bases: TGTGCCATCAGTGAGTCTGGACAGGGATATAATTCACCCCTCCACTTT. Translating it yields CAISESGQGYNSPLHF.

This rearrangement joins TRBV6-2 or TRBV6-3 to TRBJ1-6, with D unclear. Trimming shortened V by 4 bases and J by 6 bases, and 10 bases separated the two germline ends. Germline V CDR1 and CDR2: MNHEY, SVGEGT. The CDR3 is 14 amino acids. The CDR3 DNA follows: TGTGCCAGCAGTTTAAACGGGGTTAATTCACCCCTCCACTTT. Protein sequence: CASSLNGVNSPLHF.

The rearrangement joins TRBV19 to TRBJ1-3, with a tentative D call TRBD1 (5 bases). The germline V gene encodes CDR1 LNHDA and CDR2 SQIVND (reference sequence). Trimming cost V 8 bases and J 0 bases, with 11 bases left between them. CDR3 length: 14 amino acids. For the CDR3, the DNA is TGTGCCAGTGGACGGACAAGCTCTGGAAACACCATATATTTT. Translated: CASGRTSSGNTIYF.